The sequence of this TCR beta chain was determined in a study of OX40 agonist ivuxolimab in advanced cancers. Study observations and caveats: Antigens targeted by the expanded peripheral T cells were not determined. CD4+ and CD8+ blood T cells expanded clonally by week 6 at 0.1 to 3.0 mg/kg.

TCRdb's table, derived via immunoSEQ multiplex PCR, lists solely in-frame clones and lacks some. This sample has 55,000 to 75,000 clones, with 81% found just once. As for this clone: Its specificity is not known.

J was trimmed by 8 bases and V by 0 bases; bases with no gene match: 4. Germline lookup yields CDR1 SGHRS and CDR2 YFSETQ. This CDR3 is built from 15 residues. This rearrangement joins TRBV5-1 to TRBJ2-1; 11 bases line up with TRBD2. The receptor's source is an adult with an advanced solid tumor such as melanoma, head and neck, liver or kidney cancer. Sample: CD4+ or CD8+ T cells sorted from blood, taken in a trial of the OX40 agonist ivuxolimab. Written as DNA, the CDR3 is TGCGCCAGCAGCTTGGGTAGCGGGGGGGTCTATGAGCAGTTCTTC. Protein sequence: CASSLGSGGVYEQFF.